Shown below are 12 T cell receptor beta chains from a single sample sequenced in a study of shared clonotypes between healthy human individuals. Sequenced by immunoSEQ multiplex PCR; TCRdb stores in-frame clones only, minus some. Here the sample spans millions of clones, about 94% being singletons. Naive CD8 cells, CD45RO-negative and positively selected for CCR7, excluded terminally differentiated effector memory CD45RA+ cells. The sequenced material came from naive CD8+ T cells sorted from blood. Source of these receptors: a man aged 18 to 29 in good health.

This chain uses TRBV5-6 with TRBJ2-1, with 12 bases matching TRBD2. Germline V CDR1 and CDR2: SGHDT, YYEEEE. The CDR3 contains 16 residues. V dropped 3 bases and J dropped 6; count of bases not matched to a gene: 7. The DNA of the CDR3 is TGTGCCAGCAGCTGGGAACTAGCGGGAGGTAGCAATGAGCAGTTCTTC. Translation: CASSWELAGGSNEQFF.

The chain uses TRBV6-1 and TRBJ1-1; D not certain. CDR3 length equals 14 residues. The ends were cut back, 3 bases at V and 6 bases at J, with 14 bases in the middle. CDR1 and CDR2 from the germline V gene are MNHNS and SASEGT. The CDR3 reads CASSDFPGPAEAFF. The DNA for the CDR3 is TGTGCCAGCAGTGACTTCCCCGGTCCGGCTGAAGCTTTCTTT.

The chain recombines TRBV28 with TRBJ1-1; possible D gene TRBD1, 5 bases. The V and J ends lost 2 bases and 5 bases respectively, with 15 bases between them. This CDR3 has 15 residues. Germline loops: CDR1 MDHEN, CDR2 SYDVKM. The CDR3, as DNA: TGTGCCAGCAGTTTACCTAGGGACGGCGTAACTGAAGCTTTCTTT. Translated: CASSLPRDGVTEAFF.

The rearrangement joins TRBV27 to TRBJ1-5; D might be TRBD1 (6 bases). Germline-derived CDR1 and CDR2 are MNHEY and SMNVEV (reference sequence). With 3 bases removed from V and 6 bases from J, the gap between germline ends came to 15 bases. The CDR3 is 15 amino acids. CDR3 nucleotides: TGTGCCAGCAGTTTGCAGTGGGGGGCGTCTCAGCCCCAGCATTTT. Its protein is CASSLQWGASQPQHF.

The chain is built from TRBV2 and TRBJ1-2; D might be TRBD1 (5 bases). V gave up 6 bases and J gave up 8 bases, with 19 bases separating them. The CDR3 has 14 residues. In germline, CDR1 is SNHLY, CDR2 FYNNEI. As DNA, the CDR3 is TGTGCCAGCAGAGGAGGTTGGGGGAAAGGCGGCTACACCTTC. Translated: CASRGGWGKGGYTF.

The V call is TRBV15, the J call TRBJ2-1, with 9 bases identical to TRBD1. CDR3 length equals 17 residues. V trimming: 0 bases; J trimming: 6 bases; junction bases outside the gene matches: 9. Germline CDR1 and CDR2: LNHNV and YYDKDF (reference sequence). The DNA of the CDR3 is TGTGCCACCAGCAGAGATGGCCGGGACAGGGTCGCCAATGAGCAGTTCTTC. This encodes CATSRDGRDRVANEQFF.

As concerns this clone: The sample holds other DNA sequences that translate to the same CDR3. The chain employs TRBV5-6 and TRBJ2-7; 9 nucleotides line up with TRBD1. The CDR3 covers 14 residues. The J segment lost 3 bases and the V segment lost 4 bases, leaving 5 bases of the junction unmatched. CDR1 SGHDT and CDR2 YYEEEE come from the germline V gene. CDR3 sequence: CASSRDRGSYEQYF. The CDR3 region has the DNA TGTGCCAGCAGCCGCGACAGGGGGAGCTACGAGCAGTACTTC.

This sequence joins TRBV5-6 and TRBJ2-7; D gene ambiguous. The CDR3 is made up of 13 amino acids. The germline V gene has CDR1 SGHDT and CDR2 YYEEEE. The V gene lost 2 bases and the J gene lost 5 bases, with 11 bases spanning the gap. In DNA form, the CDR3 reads TGTGCCAGCAGCTTAGAACTGGTAAACGAGCAGTACTTC. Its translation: CASSLELVNEQYF.

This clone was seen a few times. CDR3 sequence reads: CAIMDYEGGYTF. Here the CDR3 DNA reads TGTGCCATCATGGACTATGAGGGTGGCTACACCTTC. The chain is built from TRBV10-3 and TRBJ1-2; D is undetermined. V was pared by 7 bases and J by 7 bases, with 13 bases between. The CDR3 totals 12 residues. Germline CDR1 is ENHRY and CDR2 is SYGVKD.

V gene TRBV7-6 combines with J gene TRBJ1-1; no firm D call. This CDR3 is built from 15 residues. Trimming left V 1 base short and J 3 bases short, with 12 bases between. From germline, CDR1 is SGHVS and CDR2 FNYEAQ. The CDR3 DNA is TGTGCCAGCAGCTTAGACTTGGGCAGCGACACTGAAGCTTTCTTT. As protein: CASSLDLGSDTEAFF.

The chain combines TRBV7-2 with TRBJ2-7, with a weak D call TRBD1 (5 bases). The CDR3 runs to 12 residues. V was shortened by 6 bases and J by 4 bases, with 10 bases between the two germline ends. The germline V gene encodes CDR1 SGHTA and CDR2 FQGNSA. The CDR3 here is CASRQDQYEQYF. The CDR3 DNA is TGTGCCAGCAGACAGGACCAATACGAGCAGTACTTC.

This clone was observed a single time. CDR3 region: CASSPGGPFLYGYTF. The DNA of the CDR3 is TGTGCCAGTAGCCCAGGGGGCCCTTTCCTCTATGGCTACACCTTC. This chain joins TRBV19 and TRBJ1-2; 8 bases line up with TRBD1. The CDR3 totals 15 residues. Germline CDR1 is LNHDA and CDR2 is SQIVND (reference sequence). The J segment lost 4 bases and the V segment lost 6 bases, leaving 10 bases of the junction unmatched.